One and the same sample provided the 17 T cell receptor beta chains below, sequenced in a study of blood T cells in healthy people across ages. Primers used in a second PCR of roughly 7 to 11 cycles were a sample-barcoded 5' primer and a J-beta primer mix. TCRdb itself ran the 5' RACE reads through MiXCR, one entry per CDR3 protein. The sample records around 1,800,000 distinct CDR3 sequences, about two fifths being singletons. The specimen sequenced was blood. These receptors all come from a human donor in good health.

This clonotype was observed a handful of times. The chain recombines TRBV7-2 with TRBJ2-7, with TRBD1 identical over 7 bases. Germline CDR1 and CDR2: SGHTA and FQGNSA. Trimming at V came to 5 bases and at J to 3 bases, leaving 10 bases not matched to a gene. The length of the CDR3 is 15 residues. The CDR3 DNA reads TGTGCCAGCAGCCTCCGGGACAGTGAATACTACGAGCAGTACTTC. It encodes CASSLRDSEYYEQYF.

The rearrangement links TRBV7-9 to TRBJ2-7, with 10 bases fitting TRBD1. J was trimmed by 2 bases and V by 5 bases; bases with no gene match: 6. CDR1 is SEHNR, CDR2 FQNEAQ, per germline (reference sequence). This CDR3 comprises 15 residues. The CDR3 protein is CASSQGQGKTYEQYF. DNA of the CDR3: TGTGCCAGCAGCCAGGGACAGGGGAAGACCTACGAGCAGTACTTC.

This clonotype was picked up a small number of times. This chain links TRBV29-1 with TRBJ1-1; 8 bases line up with TRBD1. Trimming removed 7 bases from V and 1 base from J; junction bases left unmatched: 5. Germline CDR1 SQVTM, CDR2 ANQGSEA. The CDR3 spans 13 residues. The CDR3 region is CSGAGQGNTEAFF. The CDR3 bases are TGCAGCGGGGCCGGACAGGGGAACACTGAAGCTTTCTTT.

The chain links TRBV4-2 to TRBJ1-1, with D unclear. The CDR3 consists of 16 residues. Germline-derived CDR1 and CDR2 are LGHNA and YNFKEQ. The V end lost 0 bases, the J end lost 5 bases, and 16 bases lay between the germline ends. The CDR3 nucleotides are TGTGCCAGCAGCCAAGAGGATGGGTTCATCACGACTGAAGCTTTCTTT. Translating gives CASSQEDGFITTEAFF.

This clonotype was picked up one time. The chain links TRBV20-1 to TRBJ2-3; TRBD1 is a possible D gene (6 bases). V lost 0 bases to trimming and J lost 6 bases, with 13 bases between them. The CDR3 runs 14 residues. Germline assignment: CDR1 DFQATT and CDR2 SNEGSKA (reference sequence). This CDR3 reads CSARDGGGGDTQYF. DNA of the CDR3: TGCAGTGCTAGAGATGGGGGCGGCGGGGATACGCAGTATTTT.

The chain carries TRBV5-6 and TRBJ2-3, with 8 positions matching TRBD1. CDR3 size: 13 residues. CDR1 and CDR2 from the germline V gene are SGHDT and YYEEEE. J gave up 8 bases and V 6 bases, and 8 bases lay outside the gene matches. The CDR3 sequence: CASTGGPRGTQYF. In DNA form, the CDR3 reads TGTGCCAGCACAGGGGGCCCCCGGGGTACGCAGTATTTT.

The chain uses TRBV20-1 and TRBJ1-4, with 9 bases that match TRBD1. Germline CDR1 reads DFQATT; CDR2 reads SNEGSKA (reference sequence). V was pared by 3 bases and J by 8 bases, with 4 bases of the junction left unmatched. This CDR3 is 13 amino acids long. The CDR3 DNA sequence: TGCAGTGCTAGCTGGGACAGGGACGAAAAACTGTTTTTT. It yields the protein CSASWDRDEKLFF.

This clonotype was picked up a small number of times. The genes are TRBV18 and TRBJ1-2; 10 nucleotides agree with TRBD1. Germline loops: CDR1 KGHSH, CDR2 LQKENI. V shed 0 bases and J 4 bases; nucleotides not matched to a gene: 2. The CDR3 has 15 amino acids. CDR3 in amino acids: CASSPPGQGSYGYTF. The CDR3 region has the DNA TGTGCCAGCTCACCACCGGGACAGGGGTCCTATGGCTACACCTTC. The whole variable domain, filled in from reference TRBV18 and TRBJ1-2, reads NAGVMQNPRHLVRRRGQEARLRCSPMKGHSHVYWYRQLPEEGLKFMVYLQKENIIDESGMPKERFSAEFPKEGPSILRIQQVVRGDSAAYFCASSPPGQGSYGYTFGSGTRLTVV.

This clonotype was observed a few times. The gene calls are TRBV6-2 or TRBV6-3 and TRBJ2-7; D gene uncertain. CDR1 and CDR2 from the germline V gene are MNHEY and SVGEGT. Trimming pared 6 bases from V and 0 bases from J, leaving 6 bases between. The CDR3 covers 12 residues. CDR3 nucleotides: TGTGCCAGCAGAGGGTTCTCCTACGAGCAGTACTTC. Translation gives CASRGFSYEQYF.

This clonotype was seen only a few times. This rearrangement joins TRBV4-3 to TRBJ1-6; 7 nucleotides agree with TRBD1. The CDR3 loop spans 14 amino acids. V dropped 4 bases and J dropped 13; count of bases not matched to a gene: 10. The germline CDR1 and CDR2 sequences are LGHNA and YSLEER. The CDR3 spells CASSRQLQGGPLHF. In DNA, the CDR3 is TGCGCCAGCAGCCGACAGCTGCAGGGGGGGCCCCTCCACTTT.

This clonotype was counted a few times. The chain employs TRBV7-9 and TRBJ2-1, with TRBD1 identical over 7 bases. The CDR3 totals 13 residues. J gave up 12 bases and V 0 bases, and 5 bases lay outside the gene matches. CDR1 is SEHNR, CDR2 FQNEAQ, per germline (reference sequence). CDR3 sequence: CASSLAEGQRQFF. Written as DNA, the CDR3 is TGTGCCAGCAGCTTAGCCGAGGGACAGAGGCAGTTCTTC.

This clonotype was recorded many times. The chain has TRBV7-6 and TRBJ1-6; D is unresolved. Germline V lookup: CDR1 SGHVS, CDR2 FNYEAQ. V was clipped by 3 bases and J by 8 bases, with 5 bases between them. The CDR3 has 12 amino acids. The CDR3: CASSFPDSPLHF. CDR3 DNA sequence: TGTGCCAGCAGCTTTCCTGATTCACCCCTCCACTTT. The entire variable domain, with the rest obtained from reference TRBV7-6 and TRBJ1-6, is as follows: GAGVSQSPRYKVTKRGQDVALRCDPISGHVSLYWYRQALGQGPEFLTYFNYEAQQDKSGLPNDRFSAERPEGSISTLTIQRTEQRDSAMYRCASSFPDSPLHFGNGTRLTVT.

This clonotype was seen only a few times. A much more abundant neighbour one base away suggests this may be a read error. The V and J genes are TRBV7-2 and TRBJ2-3, with 8 positions matching TRBD1. CDR1 is SGHTA, CDR2 FQGNSA, per germline. The V segment lost 3 bases and the J segment 5 bases; nucleotides outside the gene matches: 1. The CDR3 has 13 residues. CDR3 amino acids: CASSFDRGDTQYF. Written as DNA, the CDR3 is TGTGCCAGCAGCTTCGACAGGGGAGATACGCAGTATTTT.

The gene calls are TRBV11-2 and TRBJ1-5, with D hard to call. Germline V gene sequence: CDR1 SGHAT, CDR2 FQNNGV. Trimming took 1 base from V and 1 from J, leaving 8 bases between them. CDR3 length: 15 amino acids. In nucleotides, the CDR3 is TGTGCCAGCAGCTTAGTCCAGAGGAGCAATCAGCCCCAGCATTTT. This sequence encodes CASSLVQRSNQPQHF. Combining the CDR3 with reference TRBV11-2 and TRBJ1-5 gives the whole variable domain EAGVAQSPRYKIIEKRQSVAFWCNPISGHATLYWYQQILGQGPKLLIQFQNNGVVDDSQLPKDRFSAERLKGVDSTLKIQPAKLEDSAVYLCASSLVQRSNQPQHFGDGTRLSIL.

This rearrangement joins TRBV12-3 or TRBV12-4 to TRBJ1-4, with D hard to call. This CDR3 has 15 amino acids. The ends were cut back, 5 bases at V and 0 bases at J, with 10 bases in the middle. The DNA of the CDR3 is TGTGCCAGCAGTAAGCATGGGGCAACTAATGAAAAACTGTTTTTT. This translates into CASSKHGATNEKLFF.

Only a few counts were recorded for this clonotype. The chain uses TRBV15 and TRBJ2-3; D is tentatively TRBD1 or TRBD2 (5 bases each). V lost 1 base to trimming and J lost 4 bases, with 12 bases between them. Per the germline V gene, CDR1 is LNHNV and CDR2 is YYDKDF (reference sequence). This CDR3 region has 15 residues. The CDR3 protein is CATSRATGGSDTQYF. CDR3 nucleotide sequence: TGTGCCACCAGCAGAGCAACTGGGGGTTCAGATACGCAGTATTTT.

The rearrangement joins TRBV28 to TRBJ1-1; D not resolved. Trimming cost V 3 bases and J 5 bases, with 13 bases left between them. The CDR3 is 14 residues long. Germline-derived CDR1 and CDR2 are MDHEN and SYDVKM. The CDR3 DNA reads as TGTGCCAGCAGTTTCGGTACCTGGCGGACTGAAGCTTTCTTT. This codes for CASSFGTWRTEAFF.